What follows describes a single T cell receptor beta chain. This sample is part of a study of T cell responses to AZD1222 COVID-19 vaccine. Generated by immunoSEQ multiplex PCR, the TCRdb table keeps only in-frame clones and is missing some. Here the sample spans around 140,000 clones, approximately 94% being singletons. Trimming removed 4 bases at V and 4 bases at J, with 16 bases between. The CDR3 totals 15 residues. Germline assignment: CDR1 SGHAT and CDR2 FQNNGV. The chain joins TRBV11-2 to TRBJ2-5; perhaps TRBD1 as D (6 bases). Sequences were derived from peripheral blood, sampled on day 0 of AZD1222 vaccination. The TCR originated in an adult in good health. The CDR3 protein is CASSSGQGKGETQYF. DNA for the CDR3: TGTGCCAGCAGCTCCGGTCAGGGGAAGGGAGAGACCCAGTACTTC.